What follows are 27 T cell receptor beta chains derived from one specimen sequenced in a study of blood T cells in healthy people across ages. Sample-barcoded 5' priming and a J-beta primer mix drove a second PCR of about 7 to 11 cycles. A single record per CDR3 protein comes from TCRdb applying MiXCR to the 5' RACE reads. The data contain 1.5 million to 1.9 million distinct CDR3 sequences, under 55% of them seen just once; the ten biggest clones take up over 3.5%. Sequencing used blood. The origin of the receptors is a woman younger than 30 in good health.

The J gene is TRBJ1-6, the V gene TRBV4-1; 8 bases map to TRBD1. Germline CDR1 reads MGHRA; CDR2 reads YSYEKL. The V and J ends lost 0 bases and 9 bases, in that order; junction bases with no gene match: 4. There are 15 residues in the CDR3. The CDR3 loop reads CASSQEGTGFSPLHF. The CDR3 DNA reads as TGCGCCAGCAGCCAAGAAGGGACAGGTTTTTCACCCCTCCACTTT.

The rearrangement uses TRBV20-1 and TRBJ1-2, with TRBD1 matching 8 bases. The germline V gene has CDR1 DFQATT and CDR2 SNEGSKA (reference sequence). The CDR3 sequence is 14 residues long. The junction had 9 bases not matched to a gene; V was cut back by 5 bases and J by 4 bases. This CDR3 reads CSAFHRGDSYGYTF. The CDR3 nucleotides are TGCAGTGCTTTCCACAGGGGGGATTCCTATGGCTACACCTTC.

This sequence joins TRBV13 and TRBJ2-3; 14 bases match TRBD2. The trim removed 4 bases at V and 5 bases at J, leaving 14 bases unmatched. CDR3 length: 19 residues. Germline V gene data show CDR1 as PRHDT and CDR2 as FYEKMQ (reference sequence). The CDR3 is CASSSAGTSGGSRKDTQYF. CDR3 bases: TGTGCCAGCAGCTCGGCCGGGACTAGCGGGGGATCTAGGAAAGATACGCAGTATTTT.

The table lists this clonotype with a few counts. This sequence joins TRBV12-3 or TRBV12-4 and TRBJ1-2, with a tentative D call TRBD1 (5 bases). Trimming stripped 3 bases from V and 5 bases from J, with 19 bases between. The CDR3 consists of 16 residues. The CDR3 is CASSFGAKAGSYGYTF. The CDR3, as DNA: TGTGCCAGCAGTTTCGGGGCCAAGGCAGGGTCATATGGCTACACCTTC.

V is TRBV18 and J is TRBJ2-2; no firm D call. Trimming removed 1 base from V and 2 bases from J, with 5 bases in between. CDR1 KGHSH and CDR2 LQKENI come from the germline V gene. This CDR3 contains 14 residues. DNA for the CDR3: TGTGCCAGCTCACCACTACCCAACACCGGGGAGCTGTTTTTT. This translates into CASSPLPNTGELFF.

V and J are TRBV5-1 and TRBJ1-1, with 8 positions matching TRBD1. V gave up 4 bases and J gave up 1 base; unmatched junction bases: 6. Germline lookup yields CDR1 SGHRS and CDR2 YFSETQ. The CDR3 covers 15 residues. The CDR3 DNA reads as TGCGCCAGCAGCAAAGGACAGGGCCCGAACACTGAAGCTTTCTTT. It specifies CASSKGQGPNTEAFF. Full variable domain (remainder filled in from reference TRBV5-1 and TRBJ1-1): KAGVTQTPRYLIKTRGQQVTLSCSPISGHRSVSWYQQTPGQGLQFLFEYFSETQRNKGNFPGRFSGRQFSNSRSEMNVSTLELGDSALYLCASSKGQGPNTEAFFGQGTRLTVV.

V usage is TRBV6-1 and J usage is TRBJ2-3, with 12 bases matching TRBD2. The CDR3 spans 15 residues. From germline, CDR1 is MNHNS and CDR2 SASEGT. Trimming cost V 5 bases and J 4 bases; bases outside gene matches: 4. The CDR3 spells CASSPGLAGPDTQYF. The CDR3 coding sequence is TGTGCCAGCAGTCCGGGACTAGCGGGCCCAGATACGCAGTATTTT.

The chain links TRBV12-3 or TRBV12-4 to TRBJ2-3, with D perhaps being TRBD1 or TRBD2 (5 bases each). CDR3 size: 12 residues. With 6 bases removed from V and 10 bases from J, the gap between germline ends came to 14 bases. The CDR3 sequence is CASRGRSIPQYF. CDR3 DNA sequence: TGTGCCAGCAGGGGACGATCCATTCCGCAGTATTTT.

In its sample, this clonotype was seen a few times. The chain has TRBV20-1 and TRBJ2-3; TRBD2 matches 12 bases. Germline-derived CDR1 and CDR2 are DFQATT and SNEGSKA (reference sequence). The CDR3 spans 15 residues. Germline trimming cut 1 base from V and 4 bases from J; bases unmatched to any gene: 3. Here the CDR3 reads CSARAGLAGPDTQYF. The CDR3 DNA sequence: TGCAGTGCTAGAGCCGGACTAGCGGGACCAGATACGCAGTATTTT.

The gene calls are TRBV7-2 and TRBJ2-7; TRBD1 matches 8 bases. Germline V gene data show CDR1 as SGHTA and CDR2 as FQGNSA. The CDR3 spans 18 residues. V gave up 2 bases and J gave up 1 base; unmatched junction bases: 13. The CDR3 nucleotides read TGTGCCAGCAGCTTACTCTACCGACAGGGGCGCACTTCCTACGAGCAGTACTTC. It translates to CASSLLYRQGRTSYEQYF.

This clonotype was counted a few times. The CDR3 sequence: CASSPTRQGKEKLFF. In DNA form, the CDR3 reads TGTGCCAGCAGCCCAACCCGGCAAGGGAAGGAAAAACTGTTTTTT. V usage is TRBV5-6 and J usage is TRBJ1-4; no clear D gene. CDR1 and CDR2 (germline): SGHDT, YYEEEE. The V and J ends lost 4 bases and 8 bases respectively, with 18 bases between them. This CDR3 is 15 amino acids long.

The CDR3 here is CASSVEGRADTQYF. The CDR3 region has the DNA TGTGCCAGCAGTGTGGAGGGGCGAGCAGATACGCAGTATTTT. V usage is TRBV2 and J usage is TRBJ2-3; TRBD2 is a possible D gene (6 bases). The CDR3 is made up of 14 amino acids. Between the trimmed V and J ends, which lost 4 bases and 4 bases, there was a span of 12 bases. The V gene's germline CDR1 is SNHLY and CDR2 FYNNEI.

V gene TRBV20-1 combines with J gene TRBJ1-3; unclear D gene. From germline, CDR1 is DFQATT and CDR2 SNEGSKA (reference sequence). There are 13 residues in the CDR3. Trimming took off 0 bases at V and 4 bases at J, with 7 bases between the two ends. CDR3 loop: CSARDPSGNTIYF. The CDR3 bases are TGCAGTGCTAGAGACCCAAGCGGAAACACCATATATTTT.

The V gene is TRBV11-2, the J gene TRBJ2-7; tentative D call: TRBD1 (6 bases). V shed 3 bases and J shed 0 bases, with 12 bases lying between them. Germline CDR1 SGHAT, CDR2 FQNNGV. The CDR3 covers 15 residues. The DNA of the CDR3 is TGTGCCAGCAGCTTCTTCAGGGGCTACTCCTACGAGCAGTACTTC. Translation: CASSFFRGYSYEQYF.

V and J are TRBV28 and TRBJ2-6; D ambiguous. This CDR3 has 14 residues. The ends were cut back, 3 bases at V and 2 bases at J, with 5 bases in the middle. Germline CDR1 and CDR2: MDHEN and SYDVKM. In DNA, the CDR3 is TGTGCCAGCAGTTTGAGGACTGGGGCCAACGTCCTGACTTTC. Translating it yields CASSLRTGANVLTF.

The chain couples TRBV12-3 or TRBV12-4 to TRBJ2-6, with a possible D match to TRBD2 (5 bases). V shed 4 bases and J shed 3 bases, with 10 bases lying between them. The CDR3 runs to 15 residues. CDR3 region: CASSSHGLGANVLTF. The DNA of the CDR3 is TGTGCCAGCAGTTCCCACGGACTTGGGGCCAACGTCCTGACTTTC.

The CDR3 DNA is TGCAGTGCTAGGTTTAGTCTTCCGACCCAGTACTTC. As protein: CSARFSLPTQYF. V gene TRBV20-1 combines with J gene TRBJ2-5; no reliable D call. Germline CDR1 is DFQATT and CDR2 is SNEGSKA (reference sequence). Between the trimmed V and J ends, which lost 3 bases and 7 bases, there was a span of 12 bases. This CDR3 is 12 amino acids long.

The rearrangement links TRBV4-3 to TRBJ2-1, with D perhaps given as TRBD1 or TRBD2 (6 bases each). The CDR3 contains 14 residues. V was trimmed by 0 bases and J by 8 bases, leaving 11 bases between them. Germline CDR1 is LGHNA and CDR2 is YSLEER. The chain's CDR3 is CASSQELGGDEQFF. CDR3 nucleotides: TGCGCCAGCAGCCAAGAGTTGGGGGGCGATGAGCAGTTCTTC.

The rearrangement joins TRBV29-1 to TRBJ2-7; 7 positions match TRBD2. The junction had 9 bases not matched to a gene; V was cut back by 4 bases and J by 0 bases. CDR1 SQVTM and CDR2 ANQGSEA come from the germline V gene. There are 15 residues in the CDR3. The chain's CDR3 is CSVGVLAISSYEQYF. The CDR3 DNA follows: TGCAGCGTTGGGGTACTAGCGATTAGCTCCTACGAGCAGTACTTC.

This clonotype has more than one count but fewer than ten. V gene TRBV4-3 combines with J gene TRBJ2-5; possible D gene TRBD2, 5 bases. Germline values: CDR1 LGHNA, CDR2 YSLEER. Trimming cost V 3 bases and J 4 bases, with 9 bases left between them. The CDR3 is 13 residues long. CDR3 residues: CASSHDTRETQYF. The CDR3 DNA reads TGCGCCAGCAGCCACGACACTAGAGAGACCCAGTACTTC.

This clonotype was observed many times. V and J are TRBV20-1 and TRBJ2-3; no reliable D call. Trimming pared 1 base from V and 5 bases from J, leaving 10 bases between. Germline V gene lookup returns CDR1 DFQATT and CDR2 SNEGSKA (reference sequence). The CDR3 is 13 residues long. The DNA for the CDR3 is TGCAGTGCTAGAGTGGGCATCGGAGATACGCAGTATTTT. Translation: CSARVGIGDTQYF.

The V gene is TRBV28, the J gene TRBJ1-4, with D perhaps TRBD1 (5 bases). CDR3 length equals 14 residues. V shed 6 bases and J shed 8 bases, with 16 bases lying between them. Germline CDR1 MDHEN, CDR2 SYDVKM. The DNA for the CDR3 is TGTGCCAGCAGCAGACAGAGGGGTTGGGAAAAACTGTTTTTT. Translating gives CASSRQRGWEKLFF.

The V and J genes are TRBV10-3 and TRBJ1-1; 8 bases align to TRBD1. Germline V gives CDR1 ENHRY, CDR2 SYGVKD. The ends lost 6 bases at V and 7 bases at J; junction bases unmatched: 10. This CDR3 has 14 amino acids. CDR3 amino acids: CAIRGTGDNFEAFF. CDR3 nucleotides: TGTGCCATCAGAGGGACAGGAGACAATTTTGAAGCTTTCTTT.

The rearrangement joins TRBV20-1 to TRBJ1-3; D might be TRBD1 (6 bases). Between the trimmed V and J ends, which lost 3 bases and 0 bases, there was a span of 12 bases. Germline-derived CDR1 and CDR2 are DFQATT and SNEGSKA (reference sequence). This CDR3 has 15 amino acids. The CDR3: CSARDPRGSGNTIYF. CDR3 in DNA: TGCAGTGCTAGGGATCCCAGGGGCTCTGGAAACACCATATATTTT.

A single count supports this clonotype. This chain links TRBV3-1 with TRBJ2-5; no reliable D call. This CDR3 is built from 14 residues. V lost 0 bases and J 1 base, leaving 6 bases between the germline ends. CDR1 and CDR2 (germline): LGHDT, YNNKEL (reference sequence). CDR3 sequence reads: CASSQENGQETQYF. The CDR3 DNA is TGTGCCAGCAGCCAAGAAAACGGCCAAGAGACCCAGTACTTC.

This clonotype was observed a few times. A much larger clone sits a single nucleotide away, making a read error possible. CDR3 region: CASSLLAGLYNEQYF. The CDR3 DNA reads as TGTGCCAGCAGCCTCTTAGCGGGGCTATACAATGAGCAGTACTTC. The rearrangement uses TRBV7-9 and TRBJ2-7, with 8 nucleotides matching TRBD2. Germline CDR1 reads SEHNR; CDR2 reads FQNEAQ (reference sequence). V was pared by 5 bases and J by 7 bases, with 13 bases of the junction left unmatched. The CDR3 runs 15 residues.

This clonotype has more than one count but fewer than ten. The chain couples TRBV4-2 to TRBJ1-2, with D perhaps matching TRBD1 (5 bases). The CDR3 has 14 amino acids. Trimming removed 3 bases from V and 8 bases from J, with 16 bases in between. Germline V gene data show CDR1 as LGHNA and CDR2 as YNFKEQ. CDR3 sequence: CASSQEGTSVGYTF. The CDR3 region has the DNA TGTGCCAGCAGCCAGGAAGGGACTTCTGTGGGCTACACCTTC.